The 20 T cell receptor beta chains below all came from one sample that was sequenced in a study of cytomegalovirus exposure and HLA in healthy donors. The primer mix had 60 Vbeta and 13 Jbeta primers. The method was immunoSEQ multiplex PCR; TCRdb's version includes in-frame clones alone and lacks a portion of them. The sample's table shows 60,000 to 70,000 clones. Material for sequencing was PBMCs. These receptors came from a boy between 10 and 17 years old in good health and CMV-seronegative.

The J gene is TRBJ2-5, the V gene TRBV9; tentative D call: TRBD2 (6 bases). The V gene's germline CDR1 is SGDLS and CDR2 YYNGEE. V was clipped by 2 bases and J by 5 bases, with 10 bases between them. The CDR3 has 13 residues. The CDR3 sequence is CASSVGGGETQYF. CDR3 coding DNA: TGTGCCAGCAGCGTGGGTGGGGGGGAGACCCAGTACTTC.

This sequence joins TRBV9 and TRBJ2-6; D possibly corresponds to TRBD2 (5 bases). V was cut by 0 bases and J by 5 bases, with 12 bases left in between. There are 16 residues in the CDR3. Germline CDR1 reads SGDLS; CDR2 reads YYNGEE. The CDR3 reads CASSVASGGWANVLTF. CDR3 nucleotide sequence: TGTGCCAGCAGCGTAGCGTCAGGAGGATGGGCCAACGTCCTGACTTTC.

For this clone: The same CDR3 can be traced to other DNA sequences in this sample. The chain couples TRBV30 to TRBJ1-3, with TRBD1 matching 7 bases. Germline CDR1 reads GTSNPN; CDR2 reads SVGIG (reference sequence). Germline trimming cut 1 base from V and 1 base from J; bases unmatched to any gene: 7. This CDR3 comprises 16 residues. The CDR3 reads CAWSAVTGESGNTIYF. Written as DNA, the CDR3 is TGTGCCTGGAGTGCCGTAACAGGGGAGTCTGGAAACACCATATATTTT.

The CDR3 bases are TGTGCCACCAGCAGAGATTTAGTGGCACCCCTCCACTTT. Its translation: CATSRDLVAPLHF. J is TRBJ1-6 and V is TRBV15, with D unresolved. CDR3 length: 13 residues. The germline V gene has CDR1 LNHNV and CDR2 YYDKDF (reference sequence). Between the trimmed V and J ends, which lost 0 bases and 11 bases, there was a span of 8 bases.

The gene calls are TRBV28 and TRBJ2-5; TRBD2 matches at 10 bases. This CDR3 is built from 15 residues. The ends lost 9 bases at V and 2 bases at J; junction bases unmatched: 9. Germline assignment: CDR1 MDHEN and CDR2 SYDVKM. This chain's CDR3 is CASWVSGRRQETQYF. The CDR3 DNA sequence: TGTGCCAGTTGGGTTAGCGGGAGGCGGCAAGAGACCCAGTACTTC.

The chain joins TRBV5-1 to TRBJ1-2; D is ambiguous. The CDR3 length is 16 residues. The germline CDR1 and CDR2 sequences are SGHRS and YFSETQ. V was pared by 0 bases and J by 4 bases, with 16 bases between. The CDR3, as DNA: TGCGCCAGCAGCTTGGACAGACCCCTTTCCGCCTATGGCTACACCTTC. This translates into CASSLDRPLSAYGYTF.

The chain carries TRBV5-1 and TRBJ2-7; 9 positions match TRBD1. From germline, CDR1 is SGHRS and CDR2 YFSETQ. The ends lost 4 bases at V and 3 bases at J; junction bases unmatched: 2. The CDR3 consists of 13 residues. The CDR3 loop reads CASSAGQGYEQYF. The CDR3 DNA is TGCGCCAGCAGCGCGGGACAGGGCTACGAGCAGTACTTC.

This chain's CDR3 is CASSSRGTDTQYF. CDR3 nucleotide sequence: TGTGCCAGCAGCTCGCGCGGTACAGATACGCAGTATTTT. The chain recombines TRBV5-6 with TRBJ2-3; D gene uncertain. Germline CDR1 reads SGHDT; CDR2 reads YYEEEE. V dropped 3 bases and J dropped 3 bases, with 8 bases sitting between them. This CDR3 is 13 amino acids long.

The chain combines TRBV5-1 with TRBJ1-3; D unclear. V lost 4 bases and J 3 bases, leaving 17 bases between the germline ends. The CDR3 extends over 16 amino acids. The germline gives CDR1 SGHRS, CDR2 YFSETQ. The CDR3 is CASSSQDFMSGNTIYF. The CDR3 DNA sequence: TGCGCCAGCAGCAGCCAGGACTTTATGAGTGGAAACACCATATATTTT.

The rearrangement uses TRBV11-2 and TRBJ2-7; no clear D. This CDR3 is built from 11 residues. The V gene lost 5 bases and the J gene lost 7 bases, with 9 bases spanning the gap. Per germline, CDR1 SGHAT and CDR2 FQNNGV. The CDR3 nucleotides read TGTGCCAGCAGCCTATCCTGGGAGCAGTACTTC. Translation: CASSLSWEQYF.

The chain joins TRBV27 to TRBJ2-7, with 7 bases that match TRBD1. V was clipped by 4 bases and J by 3 bases; unmatched bases: 3. The CDR3 consists of 13 residues. CDR1 is MNHEY and CDR2 is SMNVEV in the germline V gene (reference sequence). The CDR3 nucleotides read TGTGCCAGCAGTTACCGACAGGGCTACGAGCAGTACTTC. It codes for CASSYRQGYEQYF.

The chain joins TRBV5-8 to TRBJ1-1; TRBD1 agrees at 7 bases. The germline V gene encodes CDR1 SGHTS and CDR2 YDEGEE. V lost 1 base, J lost 4 bases, and 4 bases stayed unmatched. The CDR3 sequence is 14 residues long. CDR3 amino acids: CASSLSTGLTEAFF. In nucleotides, the CDR3 is TGTGCCAGCAGCTTGTCGACAGGGCTCACTGAAGCTTTCTTT.

The V gene is TRBV19, the J gene TRBJ1-5, with a tentative D call TRBD1 (6 bases). Trimming left V 6 bases short and J 4 bases short, with 16 bases between. The germline V gene encodes CDR1 LNHDA and CDR2 SQIVND (reference sequence). This CDR3 contains 15 residues. The CDR3 DNA follows: TGTGCCAGTAGGTCCCGCAGGGGACCGAATCAGCCCCAGCATTTT. Translating it yields CASRSRRGPNQPQHF.

The rearrangement uses TRBV13 and TRBJ2-3; 8 nucleotides match TRBD2. Germline trimming cut 1 base from V and 6 bases from J; bases unmatched to any gene: 3. Germline lookup yields CDR1 PRHDT and CDR2 FYEKMQ (reference sequence). CDR3 length equals 14 residues. In nucleotides, the CDR3 is TGTGCCAGCAGCTTAGCGGGGGGGCCCGATACGCAGTATTTT. Amino acid sequence: CASSLAGGPDTQYF.

This rearrangement joins TRBV15 to TRBJ2-2, with TRBD1 matching over 7 bases. J gave up 7 bases and V 4 bases, and 9 bases lay outside the gene matches. CDR3 size: 15 residues. Per germline, CDR1 LNHNV and CDR2 YYDKDF (reference sequence). DNA of the CDR3: TGTGCCACCAGCATTCAAGACAGGGCCATCGGGGAGCTGTTTTTT. This translates into CATSIQDRAIGELFF.

This chain links TRBV7-2 with TRBJ2-7, with D hard to call. Germline values: CDR1 SGHTA, CDR2 FQGNSA. V shed 6 bases and J shed 6 bases, with 15 bases lying between them. The CDR3 spans 13 residues. The CDR3 nucleotides are TGTGCCAGCAGGCAAATCGGAGTGGGCGAGCAGTACTTC. It encodes CASRQIGVGEQYF.

This chain links TRBV10-3 with TRBJ2-3; a weak D match, TRBD1 (5 bases). Trimming cost V 6 bases and J 0 bases, with 16 bases left between them. CDR3 length: 16 residues. The germline V gene encodes CDR1 ENHRY and CDR2 SYGVKD. The chain's CDR3 is CAISARTGDSTDTQYF. CDR3 DNA: TGTGCCATCAGCGCTAGAACAGGAGATAGCACAGATACGCAGTATTTT.

The chain joins TRBV5-4 to TRBJ2-1; TRBD1 matches at 11 bases. Germline values: CDR1 SGHNT, CDR2 YYREEE (reference sequence). The CDR3 runs 15 residues. V lost 4 bases, J lost 4 bases, and 4 bases stayed unmatched. As DNA, the CDR3 is TGTGCCAGCAGCCGGGACAGGGGGGGTTACAATGAGCAGTTCTTC. This translates into CASSRDRGGYNEQFF.

The chain is built from TRBV13 and TRBJ1-2; D might be TRBD1 (6 bases). Looked up from germline, CDR1 is PRHDT and CDR2 is FYEKMQ (reference sequence). Trimming removed 0 bases from V and 1 base from J, with 12 bases in between. CDR3 length: 16 amino acids. The CDR3 loop reads CASSLGGQYHNYGYTF. CDR3 DNA: TGTGCCAGCAGCTTAGGTGGACAGTACCATAACTATGGCTACACCTTC.

The chain is built from TRBV2 and TRBJ2-7, with D tentatively TRBD1 (6 bases). CDR3 size: 12 residues. Looked up from germline, CDR1 is SNHLY and CDR2 is FYNNEI. V was pared by 11 bases and J by 2 bases, with 13 bases between. The DNA of the CDR3 is TGTGCCTCCCAAGGGACACCCTACGAGCAGTACTTC. This encodes CASQGTPYEQYF.